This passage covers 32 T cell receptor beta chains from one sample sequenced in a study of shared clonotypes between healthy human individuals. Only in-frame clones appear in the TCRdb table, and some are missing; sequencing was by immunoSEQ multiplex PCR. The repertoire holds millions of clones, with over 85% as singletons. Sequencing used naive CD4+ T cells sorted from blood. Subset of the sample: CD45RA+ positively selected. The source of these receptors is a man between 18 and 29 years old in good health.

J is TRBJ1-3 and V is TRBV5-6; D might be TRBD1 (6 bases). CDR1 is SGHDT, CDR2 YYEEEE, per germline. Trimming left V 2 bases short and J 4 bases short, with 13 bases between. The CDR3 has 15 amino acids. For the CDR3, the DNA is TGTGCCAGCAGCTTATCGGGGGGCGCCGGAAACACCATATATTTT. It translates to CASSLSGGAGNTIYF.

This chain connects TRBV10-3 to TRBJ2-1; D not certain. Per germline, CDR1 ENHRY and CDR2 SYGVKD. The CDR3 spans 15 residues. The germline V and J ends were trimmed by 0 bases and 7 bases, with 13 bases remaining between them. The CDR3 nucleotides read TGTGCCATCAGTGAGTCGGATATCTCCGGGAATGAGCAGTTCTTC. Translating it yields CAISESDISGNEQFF.

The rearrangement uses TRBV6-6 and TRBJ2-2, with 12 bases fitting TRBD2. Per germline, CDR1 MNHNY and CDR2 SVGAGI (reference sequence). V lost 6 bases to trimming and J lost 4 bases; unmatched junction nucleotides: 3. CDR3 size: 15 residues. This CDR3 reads CASRTGLAGTGELFF. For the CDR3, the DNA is TGTGCCAGCAGAACGGGACTAGCGGGCACCGGGGAGCTGTTTTTT.

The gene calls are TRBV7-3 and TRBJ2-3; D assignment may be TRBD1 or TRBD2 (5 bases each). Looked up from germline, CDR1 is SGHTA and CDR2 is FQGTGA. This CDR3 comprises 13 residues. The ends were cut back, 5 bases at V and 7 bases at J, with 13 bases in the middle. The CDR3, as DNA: TGTGCCAGCAGCCCCCCGGGGCTGAATACGCAGTATTTT. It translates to CASSPPGLNTQYF.

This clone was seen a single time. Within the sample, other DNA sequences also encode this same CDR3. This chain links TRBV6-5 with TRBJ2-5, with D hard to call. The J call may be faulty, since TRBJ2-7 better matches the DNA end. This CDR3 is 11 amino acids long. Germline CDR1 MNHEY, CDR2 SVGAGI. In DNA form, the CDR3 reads TGTGCCAGCAGTACGTCTTACGAGCAGTACTTC. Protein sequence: CASSTSYEQYF.

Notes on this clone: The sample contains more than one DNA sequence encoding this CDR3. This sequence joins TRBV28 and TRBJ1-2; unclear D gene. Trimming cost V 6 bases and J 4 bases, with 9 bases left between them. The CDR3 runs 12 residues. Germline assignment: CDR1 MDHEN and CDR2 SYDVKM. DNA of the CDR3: TGTGCCAGCAGCCCGGGAGTCTATGGCTACACCTTC. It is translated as CASSPGVYGYTF.

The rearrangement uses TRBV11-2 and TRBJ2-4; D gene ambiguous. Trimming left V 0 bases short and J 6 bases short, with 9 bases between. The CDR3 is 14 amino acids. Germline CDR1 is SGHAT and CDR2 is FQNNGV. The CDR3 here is CASSLDRTINIQYF. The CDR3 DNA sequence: TGTGCCAGCAGCTTAGACCGGACGATAAACATTCAGTACTTC.

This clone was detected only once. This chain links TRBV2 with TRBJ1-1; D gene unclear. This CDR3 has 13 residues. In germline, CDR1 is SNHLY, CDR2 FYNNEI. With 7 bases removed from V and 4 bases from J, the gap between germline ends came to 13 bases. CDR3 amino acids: CASNVGEGTEAFF. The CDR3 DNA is TGTGCCAGCAATGTCGGAGAGGGCACTGAAGCTTTCTTT.

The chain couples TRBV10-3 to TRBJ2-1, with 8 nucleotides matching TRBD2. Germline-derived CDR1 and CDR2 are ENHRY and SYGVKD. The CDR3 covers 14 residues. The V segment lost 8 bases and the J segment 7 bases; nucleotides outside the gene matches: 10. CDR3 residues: CAIGTSLLLNEQFF. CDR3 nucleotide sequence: TGTGCCATCGGGACTAGTCTCCTTTTGAATGAGCAGTTCTTC.

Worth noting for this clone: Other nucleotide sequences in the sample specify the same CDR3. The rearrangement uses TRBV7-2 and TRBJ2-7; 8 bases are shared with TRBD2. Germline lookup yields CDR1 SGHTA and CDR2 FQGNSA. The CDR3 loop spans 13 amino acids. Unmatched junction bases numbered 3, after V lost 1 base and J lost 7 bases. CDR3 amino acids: CASSLGLAGEQYF. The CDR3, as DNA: TGTGCCAGCAGCTTAGGCCTAGCGGGTGAGCAGTACTTC. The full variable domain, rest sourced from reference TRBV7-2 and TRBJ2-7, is GAGVSQSPSNKVTEKGKDVELRCDPISGHTALYWYRQSLGQGLEFLIYFQGNSAPDKSGLPSDRFSAERTGGSVSTLTIQRTQQEDSAVYLCASSLGLAGEQYFGPGTRLTVT.

CDR3 DNA: TGCGCCAGCAGCCTTACCCATCAGGTGAACACTGAAGCTTTCTTT. Translated, it gives CASSLTHQVNTEAFF. V usage is TRBV5-1 and J usage is TRBJ1-1; D gene uncertain. The V gene's germline CDR1 is SGHRS and CDR2 YFSETQ. This CDR3 has 15 amino acids. V was clipped by 4 bases and J by 0 bases, with 13 bases between them.

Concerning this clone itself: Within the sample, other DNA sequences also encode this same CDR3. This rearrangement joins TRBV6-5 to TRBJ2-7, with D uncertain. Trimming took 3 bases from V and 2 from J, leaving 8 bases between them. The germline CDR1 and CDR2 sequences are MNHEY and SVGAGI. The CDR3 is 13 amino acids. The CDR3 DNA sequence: TGTGCCAGCAGTTATGGCCGAACCTACGAGCAGTACTTC. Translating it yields CASSYGRTYEQYF.

CDR3 residues: CASTGNAGVVVEQYF. The CDR3 nucleotides read TGTGCCAGCACCGGGAATGCCGGCGTCGTCGTCGAGCAGTACTTC. The rearrangement joins TRBV6-6 to TRBJ2-7; perhaps TRBD2 as D (5 bases). Germline CDR1 MNHNY, CDR2 SVGAGI (reference sequence). Trimming removed 7 bases from V and 6 bases from J, with 22 bases in between. CDR3 length: 15 residues.

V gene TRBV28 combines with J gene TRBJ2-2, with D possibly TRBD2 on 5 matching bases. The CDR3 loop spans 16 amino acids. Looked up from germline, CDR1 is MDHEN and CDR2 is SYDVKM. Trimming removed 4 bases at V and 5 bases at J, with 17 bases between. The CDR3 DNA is TGTGCCAGCAGTTCGGCATCCGGGATTACAACCGGGGAGCTGTTTTTT. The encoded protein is CASSSASGITTGELFF. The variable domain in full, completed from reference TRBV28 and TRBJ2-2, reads DVKVTQSSRYLVKRTGEKVFLECVQDMDHENMFWYRQDPGLGLRLIYFSYDVKMKEKGDIPEGYSVSREKKERFSLILESASTNQTSMYLCASSSASGITTGELFFGEGSRLTVL.

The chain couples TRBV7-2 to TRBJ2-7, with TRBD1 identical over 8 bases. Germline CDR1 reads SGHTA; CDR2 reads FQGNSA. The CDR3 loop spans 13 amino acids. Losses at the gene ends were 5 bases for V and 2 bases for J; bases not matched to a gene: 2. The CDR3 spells CASSKGQAYEQYF. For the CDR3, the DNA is TGTGCCAGCAGCAAGGGACAGGCCTACGAGCAGTACTTC.

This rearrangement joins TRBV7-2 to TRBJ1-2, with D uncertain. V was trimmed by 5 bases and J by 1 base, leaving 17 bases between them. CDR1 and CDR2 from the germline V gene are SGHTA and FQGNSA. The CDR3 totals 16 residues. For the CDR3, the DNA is TGTGCCAGCAGCCTACGACCTGGCAATTTTAACTATGGCTACACCTTC. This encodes CASSLRPGNFNYGYTF.

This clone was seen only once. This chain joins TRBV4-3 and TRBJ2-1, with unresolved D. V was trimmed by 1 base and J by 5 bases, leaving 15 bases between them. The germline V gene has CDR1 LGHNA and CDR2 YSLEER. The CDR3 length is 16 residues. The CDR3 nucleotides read TGCGCCAGCAGCCAAGTAGCCACCCGTGGGGACAATGAGCAGTTCTTC. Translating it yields CASSQVATRGDNEQFF.

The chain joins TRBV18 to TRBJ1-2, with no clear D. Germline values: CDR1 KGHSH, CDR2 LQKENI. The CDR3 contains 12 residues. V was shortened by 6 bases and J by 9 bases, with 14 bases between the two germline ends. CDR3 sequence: CASSFEDERYTF. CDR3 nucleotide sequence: TGTGCCAGCTCCTTTGAGGACGAACGCTACACCTTC.

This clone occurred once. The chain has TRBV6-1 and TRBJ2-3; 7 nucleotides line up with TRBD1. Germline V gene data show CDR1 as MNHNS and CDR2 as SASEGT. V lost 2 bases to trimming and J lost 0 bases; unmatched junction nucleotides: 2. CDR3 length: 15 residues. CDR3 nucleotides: TGTGCCAGCAGTGAATGGGGACAGAGCACAGATACGCAGTATTTT. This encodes CASSEWGQSTDTQYF.

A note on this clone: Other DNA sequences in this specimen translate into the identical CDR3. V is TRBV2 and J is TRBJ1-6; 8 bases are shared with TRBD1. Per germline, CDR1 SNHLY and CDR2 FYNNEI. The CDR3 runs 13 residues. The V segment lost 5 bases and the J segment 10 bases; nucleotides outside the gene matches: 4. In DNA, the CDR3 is TGTGCCAGCAGTCTGGACAGGGACTCACCCCTCCACTTT. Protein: CASSLDRDSPLHF.

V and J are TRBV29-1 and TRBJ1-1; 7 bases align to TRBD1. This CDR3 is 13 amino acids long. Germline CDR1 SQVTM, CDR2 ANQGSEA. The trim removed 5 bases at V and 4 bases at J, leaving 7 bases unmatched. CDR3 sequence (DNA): TGCAGCGTTTACCCGACAGGGCTCACTGAAGCTTTCTTT. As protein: CSVYPTGLTEAFF.

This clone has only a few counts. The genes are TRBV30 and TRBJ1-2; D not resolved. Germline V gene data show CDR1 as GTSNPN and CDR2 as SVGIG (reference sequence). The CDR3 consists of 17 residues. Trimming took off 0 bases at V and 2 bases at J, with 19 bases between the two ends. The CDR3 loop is CAWSVSGSPKFNYGYTF. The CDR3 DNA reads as TGTGCCTGGAGTGTAAGTGGCAGCCCGAAGTTCAACTATGGCTACACCTTC.

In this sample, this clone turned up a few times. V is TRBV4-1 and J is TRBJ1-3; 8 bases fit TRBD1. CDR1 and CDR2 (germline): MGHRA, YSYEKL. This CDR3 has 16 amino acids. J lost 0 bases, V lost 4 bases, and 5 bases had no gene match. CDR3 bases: TGCGCCAGCAGCCCCGGACAGGGTCTCTCTGGAAACACCATATATTTT. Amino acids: CASSPGQGLSGNTIYF.

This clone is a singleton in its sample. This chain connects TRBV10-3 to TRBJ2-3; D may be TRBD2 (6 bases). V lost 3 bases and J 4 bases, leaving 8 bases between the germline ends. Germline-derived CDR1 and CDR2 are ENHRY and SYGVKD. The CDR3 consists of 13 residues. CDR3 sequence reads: CAISDSGPDTQYF. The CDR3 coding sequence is TGTGCCATCAGTGATAGCGGTCCAGATACGCAGTATTTT.

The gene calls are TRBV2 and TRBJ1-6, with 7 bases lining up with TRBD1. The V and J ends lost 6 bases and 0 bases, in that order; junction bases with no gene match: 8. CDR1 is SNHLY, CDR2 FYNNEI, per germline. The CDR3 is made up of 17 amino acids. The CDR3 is CASRRDSPSSYNSPLHF. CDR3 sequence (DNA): TGTGCCAGCAGGAGGGACAGCCCGAGCTCCTATAATTCACCCCTCCACTTT.

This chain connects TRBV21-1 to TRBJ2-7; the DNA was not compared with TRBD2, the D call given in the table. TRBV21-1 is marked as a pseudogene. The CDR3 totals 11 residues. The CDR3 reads CASRGGTEQYF. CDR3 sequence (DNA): TGTGCCAGCAGGGGGGGAACCGAGCAGTACTTC.

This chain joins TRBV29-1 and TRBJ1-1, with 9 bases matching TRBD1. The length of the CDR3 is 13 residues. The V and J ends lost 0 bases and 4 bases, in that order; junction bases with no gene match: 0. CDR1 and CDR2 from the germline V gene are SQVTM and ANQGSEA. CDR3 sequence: CSVEEQGATEAFF. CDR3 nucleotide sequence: TGCAGCGTTGAAGAACAGGGGGCCACTGAAGCTTTCTTT.

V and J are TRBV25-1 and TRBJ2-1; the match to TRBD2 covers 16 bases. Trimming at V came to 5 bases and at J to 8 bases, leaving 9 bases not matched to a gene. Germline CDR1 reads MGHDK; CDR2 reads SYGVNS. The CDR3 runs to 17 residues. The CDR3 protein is CASSPPTGTSGGDEQFF. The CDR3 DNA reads TGTGCCAGCAGTCCGCCAACCGGGACTAGCGGGGGGGATGAGCAGTTCTTC.

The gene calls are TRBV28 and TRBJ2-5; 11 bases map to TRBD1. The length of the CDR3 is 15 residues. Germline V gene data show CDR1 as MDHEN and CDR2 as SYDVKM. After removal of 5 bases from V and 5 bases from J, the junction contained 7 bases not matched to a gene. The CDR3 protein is CASSPDRGRRETQYF. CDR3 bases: TGTGCCAGCAGTCCGGACAGGGGGCGTCGGGAGACCCAGTACTTC. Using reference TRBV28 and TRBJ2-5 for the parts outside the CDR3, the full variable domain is DVKVTQSSRYLVKRTGEKVFLECVQDMDHENMFWYRQDPGLGLRLIYFSYDVKMKEKGDIPEGYSVSREKKERFSLILESASTNQTSMYLCASSPDRGRRETQYFGPGTRLLVL.

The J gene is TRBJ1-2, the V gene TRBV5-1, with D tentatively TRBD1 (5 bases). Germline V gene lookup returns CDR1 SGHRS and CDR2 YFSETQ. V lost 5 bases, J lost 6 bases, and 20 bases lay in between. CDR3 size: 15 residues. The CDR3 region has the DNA TGCGCCAGCAGTCCAGTGGAGGGGTCGAAAAATGGCTACACCTTC. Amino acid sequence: CASSPVEGSKNGYTF. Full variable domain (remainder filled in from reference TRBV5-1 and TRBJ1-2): KAGVTQTPRYLIKTRGQQVTLSCSPISGHRSVSWYQQTPGQGLQFLFEYFSETQRNKGNFPGRFSGRQFSNSRSEMNVSTLELGDSALYLCASSPVEGSKNGYTFGSGTRLTVV.

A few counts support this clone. CDR3 DNA: TGTGCCAGCAGCCCGTCCGGGGCGCTTAACTATGGCTACACCTTC. It specifies CASSPSGALNYGYTF. This chain uses TRBV9 with TRBJ1-2; possibly TRBD1 for D (5 bases). The germline V gene encodes CDR1 SGDLS and CDR2 YYNGEE. The CDR3 spans 15 residues. V was clipped by 4 bases and J by 1 base, with 14 bases between them. Drawing the rest from reference TRBV9 and TRBJ1-2, the complete variable domain is DSGVTQTPKHLITATGQRVTLRCSPRSGDLSVYWYQQSLDQGLQFLIQYYNGEERAKGNILERFSAQQFPDLHSELNLSSLELGDSALYFCASSPSGALNYGYTFGSGTRLTVV.

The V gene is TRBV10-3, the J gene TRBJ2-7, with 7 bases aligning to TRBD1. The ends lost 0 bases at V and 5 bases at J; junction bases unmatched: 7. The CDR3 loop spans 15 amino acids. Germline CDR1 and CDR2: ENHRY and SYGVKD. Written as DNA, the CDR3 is TGTGCCATCAGTGAGTCGGAACAGGGGCTCAACGAGCAGTACTTC. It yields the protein CAISESEQGLNEQYF.